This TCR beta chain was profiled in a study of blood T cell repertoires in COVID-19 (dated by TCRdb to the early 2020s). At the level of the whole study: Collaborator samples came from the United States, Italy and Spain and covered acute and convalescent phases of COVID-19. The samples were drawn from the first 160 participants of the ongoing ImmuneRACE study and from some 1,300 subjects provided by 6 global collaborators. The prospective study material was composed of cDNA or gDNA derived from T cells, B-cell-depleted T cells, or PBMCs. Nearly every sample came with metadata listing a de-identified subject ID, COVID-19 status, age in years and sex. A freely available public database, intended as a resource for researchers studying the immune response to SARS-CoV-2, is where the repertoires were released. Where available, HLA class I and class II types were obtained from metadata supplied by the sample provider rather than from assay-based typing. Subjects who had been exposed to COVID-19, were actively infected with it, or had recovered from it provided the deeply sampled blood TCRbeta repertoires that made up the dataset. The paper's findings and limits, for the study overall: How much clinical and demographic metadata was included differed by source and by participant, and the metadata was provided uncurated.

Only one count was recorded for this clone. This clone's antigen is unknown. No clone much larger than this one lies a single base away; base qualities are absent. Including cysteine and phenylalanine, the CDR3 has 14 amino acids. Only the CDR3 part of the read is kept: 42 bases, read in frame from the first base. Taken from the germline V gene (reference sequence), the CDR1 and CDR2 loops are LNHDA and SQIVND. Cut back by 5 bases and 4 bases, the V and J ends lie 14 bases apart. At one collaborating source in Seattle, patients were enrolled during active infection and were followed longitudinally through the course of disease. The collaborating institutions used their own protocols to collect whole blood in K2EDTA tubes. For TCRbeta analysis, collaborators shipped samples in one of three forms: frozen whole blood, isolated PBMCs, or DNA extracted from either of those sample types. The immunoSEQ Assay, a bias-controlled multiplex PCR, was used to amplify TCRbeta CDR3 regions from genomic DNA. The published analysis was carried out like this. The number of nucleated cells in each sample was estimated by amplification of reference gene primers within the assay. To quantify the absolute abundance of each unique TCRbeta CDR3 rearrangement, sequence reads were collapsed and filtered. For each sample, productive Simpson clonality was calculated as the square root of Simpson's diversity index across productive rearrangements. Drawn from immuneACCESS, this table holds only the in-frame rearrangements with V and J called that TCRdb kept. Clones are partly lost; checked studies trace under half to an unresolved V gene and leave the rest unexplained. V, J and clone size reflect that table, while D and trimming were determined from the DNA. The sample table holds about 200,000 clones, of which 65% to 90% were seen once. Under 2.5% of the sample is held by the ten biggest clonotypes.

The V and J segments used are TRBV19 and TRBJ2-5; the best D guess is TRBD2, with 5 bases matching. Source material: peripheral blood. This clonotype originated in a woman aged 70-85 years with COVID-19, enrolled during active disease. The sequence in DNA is TGTGCCAGTAGTTACACGGGGATCGGAGAGACCCAGTACTTC. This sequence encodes CASSYTGIGETQYF.